This T cell receptor (beta chain) was retrieved from a study of T cell responses to AZD1222 COVID-19 vaccine. The CDR3 consists of 17 residues. Germline V CDR1 and CDR2: SGHDT, YYEEEE. V shed 6 bases, J shed 5 bases, and the junction held 12 bases outside the gene matches. Clones were sequenced by immunoSEQ multiplex PCR, and TCRdb holds only the in-frame ones, with some missing. Here the sample spans more than 80,000 clones, 88% being singletons. General study results and limits: Repertoire collection took place solely once the T cell response had peaked.

As for this clone: Its antigen is not identified.

The receptor was derived from an adult in good health. This material consisted of peripheral blood, taken on day 0 of AZD1222 vaccination. The chain combines TRBV5-6 with TRBJ1-6; 9 bases align to TRBD1. Here the CDR3 reads CASTLEADRGNNSPLHF. The CDR3, as DNA: TGTGCCAGCACCTTAGAAGCGGACAGGGGAAATAATTCACCCCTCCACTTT.